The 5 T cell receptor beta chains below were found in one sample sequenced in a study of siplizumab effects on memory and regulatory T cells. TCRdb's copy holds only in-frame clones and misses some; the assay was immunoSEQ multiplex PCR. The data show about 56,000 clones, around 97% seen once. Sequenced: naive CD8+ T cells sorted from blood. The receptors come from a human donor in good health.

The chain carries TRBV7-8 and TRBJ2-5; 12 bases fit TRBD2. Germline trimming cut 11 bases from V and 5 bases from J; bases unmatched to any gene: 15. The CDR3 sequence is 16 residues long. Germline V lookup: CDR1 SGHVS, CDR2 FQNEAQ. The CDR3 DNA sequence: TGTGCCGGCCAACAACTGACTAGCGGGAGTCGGGAGACCCAGTACTTC. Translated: CAGQQLTSGSRETQYF.

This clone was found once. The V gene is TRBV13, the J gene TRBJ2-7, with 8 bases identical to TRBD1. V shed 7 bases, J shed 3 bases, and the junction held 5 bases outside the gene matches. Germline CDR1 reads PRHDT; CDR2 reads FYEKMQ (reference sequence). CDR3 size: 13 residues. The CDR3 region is CASTFTGGYEQYF. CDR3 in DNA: TGTGCCAGCACCTTCACAGGGGGCTACGAGCAGTACTTC.

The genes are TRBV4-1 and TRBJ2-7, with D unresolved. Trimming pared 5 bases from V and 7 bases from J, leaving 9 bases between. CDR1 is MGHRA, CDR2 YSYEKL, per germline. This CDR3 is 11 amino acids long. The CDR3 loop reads CASSVGGEQYF. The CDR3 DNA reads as TGCGCCAGCAGCGTTGGTGGGGAGCAGTACTTC.

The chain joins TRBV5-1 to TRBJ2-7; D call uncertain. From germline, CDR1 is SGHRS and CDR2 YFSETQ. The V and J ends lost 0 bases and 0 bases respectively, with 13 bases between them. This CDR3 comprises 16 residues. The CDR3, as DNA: TGCGCCAGCAGCTTGGATAGCTCAACCAGCTCCTACGAGCAGTACTTC. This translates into CASSLDSSTSSYEQYF.

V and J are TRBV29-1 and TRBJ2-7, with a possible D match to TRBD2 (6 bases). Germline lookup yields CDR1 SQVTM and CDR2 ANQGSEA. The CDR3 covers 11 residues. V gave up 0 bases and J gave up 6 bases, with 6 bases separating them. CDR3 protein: CSVEDGGEQYF. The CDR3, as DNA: TGCAGCGTTGAAGACGGGGGCGAGCAGTACTTC.